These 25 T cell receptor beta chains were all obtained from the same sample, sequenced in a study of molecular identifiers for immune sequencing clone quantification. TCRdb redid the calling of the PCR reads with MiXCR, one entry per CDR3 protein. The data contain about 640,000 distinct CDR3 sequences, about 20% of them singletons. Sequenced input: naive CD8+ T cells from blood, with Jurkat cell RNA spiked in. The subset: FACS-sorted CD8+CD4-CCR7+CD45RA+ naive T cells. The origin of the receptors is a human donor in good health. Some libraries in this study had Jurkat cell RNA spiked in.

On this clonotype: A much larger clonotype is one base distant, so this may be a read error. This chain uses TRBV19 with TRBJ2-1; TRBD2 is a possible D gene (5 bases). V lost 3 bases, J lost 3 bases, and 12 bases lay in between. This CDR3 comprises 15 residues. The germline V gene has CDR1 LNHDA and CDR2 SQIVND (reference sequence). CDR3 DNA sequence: TGTGCCAGTAGTATTTTCGCGGGTTTCTACAATGAGCAGTTCTTC. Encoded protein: CASSIFAGFYNEQFF.

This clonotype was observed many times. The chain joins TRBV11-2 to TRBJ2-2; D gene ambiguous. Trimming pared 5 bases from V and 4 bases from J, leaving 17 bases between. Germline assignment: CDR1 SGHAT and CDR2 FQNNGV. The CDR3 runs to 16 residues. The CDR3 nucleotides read TGTGCCAGCAGCCCCTTCGCAGTAGCATCCACCGGGGAGCTGTTTTTT. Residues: CASSPFAVASTGELFF.

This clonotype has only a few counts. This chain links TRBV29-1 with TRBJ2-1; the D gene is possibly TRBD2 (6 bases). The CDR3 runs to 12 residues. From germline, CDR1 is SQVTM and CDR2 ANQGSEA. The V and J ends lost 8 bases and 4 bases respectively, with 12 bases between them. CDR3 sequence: CSTRLGYNEQFF. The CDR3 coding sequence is TGCAGCACGCGACTAGGGTACAATGAGCAGTTCTTC.

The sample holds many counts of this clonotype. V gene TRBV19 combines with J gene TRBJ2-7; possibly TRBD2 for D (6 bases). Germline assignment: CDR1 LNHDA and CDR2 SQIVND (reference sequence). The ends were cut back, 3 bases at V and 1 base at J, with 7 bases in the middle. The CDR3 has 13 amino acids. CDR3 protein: CASSIGLSYEQYF. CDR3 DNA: TGTGCCAGTAGTATTGGACTATCCTACGAGCAGTACTTC.

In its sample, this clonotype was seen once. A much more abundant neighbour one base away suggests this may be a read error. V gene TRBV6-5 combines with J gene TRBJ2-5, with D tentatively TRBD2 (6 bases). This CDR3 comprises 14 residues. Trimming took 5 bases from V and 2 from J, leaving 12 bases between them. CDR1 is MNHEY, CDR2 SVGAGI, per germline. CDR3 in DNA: TGTGCCAGCAGTCACGGGGGAATACAAGAGACCCAGTACTTC. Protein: CASSHGGIQETQYF.

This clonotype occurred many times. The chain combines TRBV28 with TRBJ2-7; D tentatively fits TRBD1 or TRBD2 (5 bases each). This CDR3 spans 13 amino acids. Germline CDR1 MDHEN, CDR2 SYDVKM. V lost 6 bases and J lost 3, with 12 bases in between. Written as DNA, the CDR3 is TGTGCCAGCAGGGGGGTTGCGGACTACGAGCAGTACTTC. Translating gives CASRGVADYEQYF.

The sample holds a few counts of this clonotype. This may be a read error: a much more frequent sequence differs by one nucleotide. The CDR3 DNA is TGTGCCAGCAGGCCGGGCGGGGCTAGTGAGCAGTGCTTC. Protein sequence: CASRPGGASEQCF. This chain links TRBV7-9 with TRBJ2-7, with D perhaps TRBD2 (6 bases). The CDR3 consists of 13 residues. CDR1 is SEHNR and CDR2 is FQNEAQ in the germline V gene (reference sequence).

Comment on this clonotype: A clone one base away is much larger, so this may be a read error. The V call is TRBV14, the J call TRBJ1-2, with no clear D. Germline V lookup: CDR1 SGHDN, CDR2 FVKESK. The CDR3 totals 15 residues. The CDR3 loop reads CASSQDVGSNYSYTF. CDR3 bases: TGTGCCAGCAGCCAAGATGTGGGCTCTAACTATAGCTACACCTTC. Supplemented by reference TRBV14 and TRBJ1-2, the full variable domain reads EAGVTQFPSHSVIEKGQTVTLRCDPISGHDNLYWYRRVMGKEIKFLLHFVKESKQDESGMPNNRFLAERTGGTYSTLKVQPAELEDSGVYFCASSQDVGSNYSYTFGSGTRLTVV.

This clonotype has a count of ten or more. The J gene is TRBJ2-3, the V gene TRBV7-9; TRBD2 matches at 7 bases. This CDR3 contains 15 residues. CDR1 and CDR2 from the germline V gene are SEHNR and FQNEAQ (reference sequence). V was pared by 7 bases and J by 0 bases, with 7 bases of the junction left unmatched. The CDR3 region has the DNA TGTGCCAGCATCATTCCTAGCGGAAGCACAGATACGCAGTATTTT. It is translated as CASIIPSGSTDTQYF.

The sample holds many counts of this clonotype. CDR3 loop: CASSLQGADTQYF. The CDR3 bases are TGTGCCAGCAGTTTACAAGGTGCAGATACGCAGTATTTT. The chain links TRBV28 to TRBJ2-3; no definite D call. Trimming took 2 bases from V and 4 from J, leaving 7 bases between them. Germline CDR1 MDHEN, CDR2 SYDVKM. This CDR3 has 13 residues. Using reference TRBV28 and TRBJ2-3 for the parts outside the CDR3, the full variable domain is DVKVTQSSRYLVKRTGEKVFLECVQDMDHENMFWYRQDPGLGLRLIYFSYDVKMKEKGDIPEGYSVSREKKERFSLILESASTNQTSMYLCASSLQGADTQYFGPGTRLTVL.

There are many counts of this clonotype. In nucleotides, the CDR3 is TGTGCCAGCAGCCAAAAGAGGGTTACTCAGCCCCAGCATTTT. Encoded protein: CASSQKRVTQPQHF. The V gene is TRBV3-1, the J gene TRBJ1-5; D is ambiguous. CDR1 is LGHDT, CDR2 YNNKEL, per germline (reference sequence). The CDR3 has 14 amino acids. V gave up 2 bases and J gave up 6 bases, with 11 bases separating them.

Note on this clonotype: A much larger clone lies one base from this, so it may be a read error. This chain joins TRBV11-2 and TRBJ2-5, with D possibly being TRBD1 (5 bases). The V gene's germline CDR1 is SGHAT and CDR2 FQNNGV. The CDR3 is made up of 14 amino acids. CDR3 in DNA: TGTGCCAGCAGTGGAATACGCGGACAAGAGACCCAGTGCTTC. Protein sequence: CASSGIRGQETQCF.

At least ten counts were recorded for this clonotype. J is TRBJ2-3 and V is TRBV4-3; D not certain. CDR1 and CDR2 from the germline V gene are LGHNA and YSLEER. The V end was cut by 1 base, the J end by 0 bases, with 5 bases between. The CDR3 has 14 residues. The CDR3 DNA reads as TGCGCCAGCAGCCAAGCGGAGAGCACAGATACGCAGTATTTT. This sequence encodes CASSQAESTDTQYF.

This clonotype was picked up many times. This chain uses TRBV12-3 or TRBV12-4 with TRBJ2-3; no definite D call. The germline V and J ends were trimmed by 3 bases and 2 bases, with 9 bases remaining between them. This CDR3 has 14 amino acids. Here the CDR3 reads CASSLVGFTDTQYF. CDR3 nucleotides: TGTGCCAGCAGTTTGGTAGGGTTCACAGATACGCAGTATTTT.

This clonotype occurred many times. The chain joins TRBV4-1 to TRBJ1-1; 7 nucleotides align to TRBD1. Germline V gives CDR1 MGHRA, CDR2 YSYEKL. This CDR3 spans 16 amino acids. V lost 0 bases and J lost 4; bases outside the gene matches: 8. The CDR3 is CASSQDPARGATEAFF. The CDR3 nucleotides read TGCGCCAGCAGCCAAGATCCTGCCAGGGGGGCCACTGAAGCTTTCTTT.

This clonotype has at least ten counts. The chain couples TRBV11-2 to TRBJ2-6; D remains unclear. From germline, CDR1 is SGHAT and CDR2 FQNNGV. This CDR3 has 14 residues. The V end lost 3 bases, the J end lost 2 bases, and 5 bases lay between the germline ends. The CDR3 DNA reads TGTGCCAGCAGCTTCTATCCTGGGGCCAACGTCCTGACTTTC. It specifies CASSFYPGANVLTF.

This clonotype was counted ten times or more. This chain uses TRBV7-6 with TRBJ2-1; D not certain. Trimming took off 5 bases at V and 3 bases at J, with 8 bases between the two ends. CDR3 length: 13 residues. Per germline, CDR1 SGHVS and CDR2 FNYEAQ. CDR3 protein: CASSPLDYNEQFF. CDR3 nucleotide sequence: TGTGCCAGCAGCCCGTTGGACTACAATGAGCAGTTCTTC. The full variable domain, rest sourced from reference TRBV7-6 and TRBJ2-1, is GAGVSQSPRYKVTKRGQDVALRCDPISGHVSLYWYRQALGQGPEFLTYFNYEAQQDKSGLPNDRFSAERPEGSISTLTIQRTEQRDSAMYRCASSPLDYNEQFFGPGTRLTVL.

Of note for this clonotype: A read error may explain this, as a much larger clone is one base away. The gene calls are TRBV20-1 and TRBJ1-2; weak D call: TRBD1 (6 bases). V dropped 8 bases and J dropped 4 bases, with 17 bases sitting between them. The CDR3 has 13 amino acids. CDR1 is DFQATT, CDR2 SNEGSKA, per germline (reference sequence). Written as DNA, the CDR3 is TGCAGTACTAAGGGACAAGGGGTCTATGGCTACACCTTC. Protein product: CSTKGQGVYGYTF.

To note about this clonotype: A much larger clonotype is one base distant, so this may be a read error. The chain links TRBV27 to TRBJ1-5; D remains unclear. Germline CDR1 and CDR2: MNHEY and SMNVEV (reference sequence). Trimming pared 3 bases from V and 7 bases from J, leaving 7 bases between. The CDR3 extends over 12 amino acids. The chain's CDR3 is CASSLVEQPQHF. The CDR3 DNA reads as TGTGCCAGCAGTTTGGTTGAGCAGCCCCAGCATTTT.

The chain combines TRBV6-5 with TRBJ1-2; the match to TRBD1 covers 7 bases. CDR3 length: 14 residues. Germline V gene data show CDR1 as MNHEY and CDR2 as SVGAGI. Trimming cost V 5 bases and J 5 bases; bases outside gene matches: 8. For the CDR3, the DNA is TGTGCCAGCAGTACAACAGGGGAGGGGTATGGCTACACCTTC. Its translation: CASSTTGEGYGYTF.

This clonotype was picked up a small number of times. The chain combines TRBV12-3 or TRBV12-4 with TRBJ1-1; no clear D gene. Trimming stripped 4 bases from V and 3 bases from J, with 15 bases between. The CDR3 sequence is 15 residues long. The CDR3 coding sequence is TGTGCCAGCAGTTGGGGTTTGCAGAAGGACACTGAAGCTTTCTTT. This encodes CASSWGLQKDTEAFF.

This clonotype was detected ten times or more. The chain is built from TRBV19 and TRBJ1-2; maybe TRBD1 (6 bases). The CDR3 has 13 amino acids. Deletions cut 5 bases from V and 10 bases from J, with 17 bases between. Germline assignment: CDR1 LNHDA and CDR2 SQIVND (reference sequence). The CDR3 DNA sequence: TGTGCCAGTAGTCCCGGGACACGAGTTTCCTACACCTTC. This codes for CASSPGTRVSYTF.

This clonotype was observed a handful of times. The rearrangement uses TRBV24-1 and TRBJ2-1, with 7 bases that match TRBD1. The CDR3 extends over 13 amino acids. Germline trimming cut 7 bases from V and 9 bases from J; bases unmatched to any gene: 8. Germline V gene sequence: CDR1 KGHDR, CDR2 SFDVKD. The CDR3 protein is CATSLTGFGEQFF. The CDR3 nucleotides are TGTGCCACCAGCCTGACAGGGTTTGGTGAGCAGTTCTTC.

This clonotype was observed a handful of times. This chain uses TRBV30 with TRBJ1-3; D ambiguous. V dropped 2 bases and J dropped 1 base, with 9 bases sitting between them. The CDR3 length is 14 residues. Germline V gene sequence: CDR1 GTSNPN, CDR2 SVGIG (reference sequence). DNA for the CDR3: TGTGCCTGGAGTAGCGGGCTGTCTGGAAACACCATATATTTT. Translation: CAWSSGLSGNTIYF.

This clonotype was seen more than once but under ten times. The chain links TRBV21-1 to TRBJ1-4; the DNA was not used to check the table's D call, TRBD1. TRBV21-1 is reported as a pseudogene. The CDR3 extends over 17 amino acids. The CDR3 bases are TGTGCCAGCAGCAAACCCATAACAGGGGGGATAAATGTCGAACTGTTTTTT. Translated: CASSKPITGGINVELFF.